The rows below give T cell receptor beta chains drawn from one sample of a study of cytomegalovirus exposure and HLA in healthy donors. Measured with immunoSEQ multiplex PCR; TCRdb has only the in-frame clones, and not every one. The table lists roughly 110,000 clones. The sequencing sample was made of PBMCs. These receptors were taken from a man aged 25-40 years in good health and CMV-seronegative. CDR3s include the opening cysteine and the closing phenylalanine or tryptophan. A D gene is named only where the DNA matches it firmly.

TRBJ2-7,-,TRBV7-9,CASSSQVGASEQYF,TGTGCCAGCAGCTCCCAGGTAGGGGCCTCCGAGCAGTACTTC
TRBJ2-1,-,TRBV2,CASSPDLGREQFF,TGTGCCAGCAGCCCCGACTTGGGGCGGGAGCAGTTCTTC
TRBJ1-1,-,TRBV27,CASSWGGINTEAFF,TGTGCCAGCAGCTGGGGGGGGATTAACACTGAAGCTTTCTTT
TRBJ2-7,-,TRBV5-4,CASSLAVRSYEQYF,TGTGCCAGCAGCTTGGCCGTGAGGTCCTACGAGCAGTACTTC
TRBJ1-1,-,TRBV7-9,CASRHNRGNIEAFF,TGTGCCAGCAGGCACAATAGGGGAAATATCGAAGCTTTCTTT
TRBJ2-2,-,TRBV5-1,CASSLEASGELFF,TGCGCCAGCAGCTTGGAAGCCTCCGGGGAGCTGTTTTTT
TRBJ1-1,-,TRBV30,CAWSLIYTEAFF,TGTGCCTGGAGTCTTATCTACACTGAAGCTTTCTTT
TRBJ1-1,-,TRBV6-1,CASSDGGTWNTEAFF,TGTGCCAGCAGTGACGGGGGGACTTGGAACACTGAAGCTTTCTTT
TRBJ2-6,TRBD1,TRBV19,CASSEQGAGANVLTF,TGTGCCAGTAGTGAGCAGGGGGCTGGGGCCAACGTCCTGACTTTC
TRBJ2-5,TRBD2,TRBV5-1,CASSSGLAGGNRETQYF,TGCGCCAGCAGCTCGGGACTAGCGGGGGGGAACCGAGAGACCCAGTACTTC
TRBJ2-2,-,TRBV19,CASSVEVKYTGELFF,TGTGCCAGTAGTGTGGAGGTAAAATACACCGGGGAGCTGTTTTTT
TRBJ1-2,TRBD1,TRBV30,CAWGGQNQYFYGYTF,TGTGCCTGGGGGGGACAGAACCAGTATTTCTATGGCTACACCTTC
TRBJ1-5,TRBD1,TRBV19,CASTRQGENQPQHF,TGTGCCAGTACCAGACAGGGGGAAAATCAGCCCCAGCATTTT
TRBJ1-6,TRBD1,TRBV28,CASIGGQIYNSPLHF,TGTGCCAGCATAGGGGGACAGATCTATAATTCACCCCTCCACTTT
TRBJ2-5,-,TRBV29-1,CSVEASALGETQYF,TGCAGCGTTGAAGCTAGCGCCCTGGGGGAGACCCAGTACTTC
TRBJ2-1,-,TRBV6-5,CASSRIRDYNEQFF,TGTGCCAGCAGTAGGATCCGGGACTACAATGAGCAGTTCTTC
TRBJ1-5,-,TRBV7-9,CASSSVGGGNQPQHF,TGTGCCAGCAGCTCCGTCGGGGGAGGCAATCAGCCCCAGCATTTT
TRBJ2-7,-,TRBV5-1,CASSLEDTFSYEQYF,TGCGCCAGCAGCTTGGAGGACACATTCTCCTACGAGCAGTACTTC
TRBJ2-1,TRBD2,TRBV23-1,CASSPETSGYNEQFF,TGCGCCAGCAGCCCGGAAACTAGCGGCTACAATGAGCAGTTCTTC
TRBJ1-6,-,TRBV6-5,CASSYRGRDSPLHF,TGTGCCAGCAGTTACCGGGGGAGGGATTCACCCCTCCACTTT
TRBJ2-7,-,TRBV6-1,CASSGWDKSYEQYF,TGTGCCAGCAGTGGGTGGGACAAGTCCTACGAGCAGTACTTC
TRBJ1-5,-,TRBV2,CASSLGAYSNQPQHF,TGTGCCAGCAGTCTGGGGGCGTATAGCAATCAGCCCCAGCATTTT
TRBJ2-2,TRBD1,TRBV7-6,CASSSGQGLVTGELFF,TGTGCCAGCAGCTCTGGACAGGGTTTAGTTACCGGGGAGCTGTTTTTT
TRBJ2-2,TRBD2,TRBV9,CASSPGLAKNTGELFF,TGTGCCAGCAGCCCGGGACTAGCGAAAAACACCGGGGAGCTGTTTTTT
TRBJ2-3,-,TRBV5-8,CASSWHPPSTDTQYF,TGTGCCAGCAGCTGGCATCCTCCTAGCACAGATACGCAGTATTTT
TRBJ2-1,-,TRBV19,CASSIGGPRLTDNEQFF,TGTGCCAGTAGTATAGGGGGGCCAAGGCTCACCGACAATGAGCAGTTCTTC
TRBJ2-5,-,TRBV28,CASSPHRKRYQETQYF,TGTGCCAGCAGTCCCCACAGAAAACGGTACCAAGAGACCCAGTACTTC
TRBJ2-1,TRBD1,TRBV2,CASRGQGAGDEQFF,TGTGCCAGCAGGGGACAGGGGGCCGGGGATGAGCAGTTCTTC
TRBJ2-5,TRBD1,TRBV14,CASSQDQRRQGLAQETQYF,TGTGCCAGCAGCCAAGATCAGAGGAGACAGGGGCTCGCCCAAGAGACCCAGTACTTC
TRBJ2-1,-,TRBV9,CASQGLTEQFF,TGTGCCAGTCAGGGTCTCACTGAGCAGTTCTTC
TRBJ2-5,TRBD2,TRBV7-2,CASSFGLAGGETQYF,TGTGCCAGCAGCTTTGGACTAGCGGGTGGAGAGACCCAGTACTTC
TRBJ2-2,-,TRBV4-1,CASSHASTGELFF,TGCGCCAGCAGCCATGCTAGCACCGGGGAGCTGTTTTTT
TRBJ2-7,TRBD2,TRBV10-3,CAISPSGDTYEQYF,TGTGCCATCAGCCCGAGCGGGGATACCTACGAGCAGTACTTC
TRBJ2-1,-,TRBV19,CASSLGGDYNEQFF,TGTGCCAGTAGTCTGGGCGGGGACTACAATGAGCAGTTCTTC
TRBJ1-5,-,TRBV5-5,CASSLEQHQPQHF,TGTGCCAGCAGCTTGGAACAGCATCAGCCCCAGCATTTT
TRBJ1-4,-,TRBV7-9,CASSLYGGGEKLFF,TGTGCCAGCAGCTTATACGGTGGGGGCGAAAAACTGTTTTTT
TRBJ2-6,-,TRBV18,CASSPLYGAGANVLTF,TGTGCCAGCTCACCACTCTACGGGGCTGGGGCCAACGTCCTGACTTTC
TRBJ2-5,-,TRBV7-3,CASSPRQPGTQYF,TGTGCCAGCAGCCCACGACAGCCTGGGACCCAGTACTTC
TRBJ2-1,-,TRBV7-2,CASSLALTDNEQFF,TGTGCCAGCAGCTTAGCGCTGACAGACAATGAGCAGTTCTTC
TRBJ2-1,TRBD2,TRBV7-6,CASSWTNAGGRGEQFF,TGTGCCAGCAGCTGGACTAACGCGGGGGGGCGGGGTGAGCAGTTCTTC
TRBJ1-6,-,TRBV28,CASEAANSPLHF,TGTGCCAGCGAGGCCGCTAATTCACCCCTCCACTTT
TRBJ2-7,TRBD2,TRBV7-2,CASSSQRGGAYEQYF,TGTGCCAGCAGCTCGCAGCGGGGGGGCGCGTACGAGCAGTACTTC
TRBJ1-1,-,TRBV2,CASRKMDILTEAFF,TGTGCCAGCAGGAAGATGGACATCCTCACTGAAGCTTTCTTT
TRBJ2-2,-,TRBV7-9,CASSFSDRKAGELFF,TGTGCCAGCAGCTTCTCTGACAGGAAAGCAGGGGAGCTGTTTTTT
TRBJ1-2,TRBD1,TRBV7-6,CASRELQGVGGYTF,TGTGCCAGCAGAGAATTACAGGGGGTCGGTGGCTACACCTTC
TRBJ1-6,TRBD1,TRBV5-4,CASSPRQGAANSPLHF,TGTGCCAGCAGCCCCCGACAGGGAGCTGCAAATTCACCCCTCCACTTT
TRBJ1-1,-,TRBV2,CASSESRDTVNTEAFF,TGTGCCAGCAGTGAAAGTCGGGACACGGTGAACACTGAAGCTTTCTTT
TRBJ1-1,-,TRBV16,CASSQSIGVGNTEAFF,TGTGCCAGCAGCCAATCGATCGGGGTCGGGAACACTGAAGCTTTCTTT
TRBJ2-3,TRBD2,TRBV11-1,CASSLAYPDLAGRTDTQYF,TGTGCCAGCAGCTTAGCGTACCCCGATCTAGCGGGGCGCACAGATACGCAGTATTTT
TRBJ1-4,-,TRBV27,CAAGPRATNEKLFF,TGTGCCGCGGGGCCCAGAGCAACTAATGAAAAACTGTTTTTT